The 14 T cell receptor beta chains listed next were all sequenced from one sample in a study of a mutant IDH1 vaccine in newly diagnosed glioma. Regarding time point: week 47, end of study. Vaccinated patients received 300 ug of mutant IDH1 20-mer peptide per dose, with topical imiquimod. Their cognate antigens are unknown. TCRdb's table, derived via immunoSEQ multiplex PCR, lists solely in-frame clones and lacks some. The sample holds fewer than 40,000 clones, around nine tenths seen once. Source: PBMCs, taken from a glioma patient whose treatment included an IDH1 peptide vaccine. The receptors originated from a middle-aged woman with glioma.

The chain couples TRBV4-1 to TRBJ1-2; D not certain. V lost 0 bases to trimming and J lost 7 bases, with 9 bases between them. CDR3 length equals 13 residues. CDR1 and CDR2 from the germline V gene are MGHRA and YSYEKL. CDR3 sequence: CASSQDRRLGYTF. As DNA, the CDR3 is TGCGCCAGCAGCCAAGATCGCAGGCTTGGCTACACCTTC.

This clone was seen only once. The chain employs TRBV6-6 and TRBJ2-7; TRBD1 matches 10 bases. The V gene's germline CDR1 is MNHNY and CDR2 SVGAGI (reference sequence). Germline trimming cut 5 bases from V and 5 bases from J; bases unmatched to any gene: 6. The CDR3 totals 14 residues. In DNA, the CDR3 is TGTGCCAGCAGTCCAGGGACAGGGGCTAACGAGCAGTACTTC. Amino acids: CASSPGTGANEQYF.

V and J are TRBV9 and TRBJ1-2; the D is unclear. From germline, CDR1 is SGDLS and CDR2 YYNGEE. The germline V and J ends were trimmed by 0 bases and 2 bases, with 8 bases remaining between them. The CDR3 spans 14 residues. CDR3 nucleotide sequence: TGTGCCAGCAGCGTAGCGTTTGGGAACTATGGCTACACCTTC. Encoded protein: CASSVAFGNYGYTF.

The rearrangement joins TRBV2 to TRBJ2-6; D gene unclear. CDR1 is SNHLY and CDR2 is FYNNEI in the germline V gene. Deletions cut 4 bases from V and 4 bases from J, with 11 bases between. This CDR3 spans 15 amino acids. The CDR3 sequence is CASSVSQPGANVLTF. In DNA, the CDR3 is TGTGCCAGCAGTGTTAGTCAGCCCGGGGCCAACGTCCTGACTTTC.

The chain carries TRBV2 and TRBJ2-7; D is unclear. The V end was cut by 3 bases, the J end by 2 bases, with 11 bases between. CDR1 and CDR2 (germline): SNHLY, FYNNEI. This CDR3 spans 14 amino acids. DNA for the CDR3: TGTGCCAGCAGTGAGACTGCTCTGGCCTACGAGCAGTACTTC. Residues: CASSETALAYEQYF.

The chain uses TRBV10-3 and TRBJ2-7; D may be TRBD2 (5 bases). V was cut by 3 bases and J by 7 bases, with 10 bases left in between. This CDR3 comprises 12 residues. Germline V gene data show CDR1 as ENHRY and CDR2 as SYGVKD. Here the CDR3 reads CAISDEPGEQYF. CDR3 nucleotide sequence: TGTGCCATCAGTGACGAGCCGGGAGAGCAGTACTTC.

This clone appeared once. The chain uses TRBV19 and TRBJ2-7; no definite D call. Trimming left V 1 base short and J 0 bases short, with 4 bases between. This CDR3 has 13 residues. Germline CDR1 LNHDA, CDR2 SQIVND (reference sequence). CDR3 nucleotides: TGTGCCAGTAGTATAGCGGACTCCTACGAGCAGTACTTC. This encodes CASSIADSYEQYF.

The chain recombines TRBV6-1 with TRBJ2-7; D call uncertain. CDR1 and CDR2 (germline): MNHNS, SASEGT. The CDR3 extends over 13 amino acids. Between the trimmed V and J ends, which lost 7 bases and 0 bases, there was a span of 10 bases. For the CDR3, the DNA is TGTGCCAGCAACACGAGACTCTCCTACGAGCAGTACTTC. Protein product: CASNTRLSYEQYF.

The V call is TRBV2, the J call TRBJ2-1; D gene uncertain. This CDR3 is 13 amino acids long. Germline-derived CDR1 and CDR2 are SNHLY and FYNNEI. Trimming took 7 bases from V and 7 from J, leaving 14 bases between them. DNA for the CDR3: TGTGCCAGCATTCTCCTACCCGCGAATGAGCAGTTCTTC. It codes for CASILLPANEQFF.

The chain is built from TRBV10-1 and TRBJ2-1; tentative D call: TRBD1 (5 bases). Germline V CDR1 and CDR2: WNHNN, SYGVQD (reference sequence). The germline V and J ends were trimmed by 3 bases and 0 bases, with 6 bases remaining between them. The CDR3 loop spans 14 amino acids. DNA of the CDR3: TGCGCCAGCAGTGACCAGGGCTCCTACAATGAGCAGTTCTTC. It specifies CASSDQGSYNEQFF.

This clone was seen a single time. The chain combines TRBV7-2 with TRBJ1-1; 7 nucleotides align to TRBD1. V shed 5 bases, J shed 8 bases, and the junction held 11 bases outside the gene matches. From germline, CDR1 is SGHTA and CDR2 FQGNSA. This CDR3 is built from 14 residues. CDR3 DNA sequence: TGTGCCAGCAGCGAATCAGGGGGTATAGGCGAAGCTTTCTTT. It yields the protein CASSESGGIGEAFF.

This sequence joins TRBV21-1 and TRBJ1-2. TRBV21-1 is flagged as a pseudogene. The CDR3 runs to 14 residues. The CDR3 nucleotides are TGTGCCAGCAGCCATAAAGGACGGAGGGGTGGCTACACCTTC. Translation: CASSHKGRRGGYTF.

The V and J genes are TRBV7-2 and TRBJ1-1; D ambiguous. Trimming removed 2 bases at V and 11 bases at J, with 15 bases between. The CDR3 is 13 amino acids. In germline, CDR1 is SGHTA, CDR2 FQGNSA. The CDR3 DNA follows: TGTGCCAGCAGCTTAAATCCACGGAGGGAGGCTTTCTTT. It encodes CASSLNPRREAFF.

This chain connects TRBV19 to TRBJ2-1; 13 nucleotides match TRBD2. V lost 2 bases, J lost 5 bases, and 9 bases stayed unmatched. The CDR3 has 18 residues. Per the germline V gene, CDR1 is LNHDA and CDR2 is SQIVND (reference sequence). CDR3 in amino acids: CASSISAGLAGAHNEQFF. The CDR3 region has the DNA TGTGCCAGTAGTATATCGGCTGGACTAGCGGGAGCCCACAATGAGCAGTTCTTC.